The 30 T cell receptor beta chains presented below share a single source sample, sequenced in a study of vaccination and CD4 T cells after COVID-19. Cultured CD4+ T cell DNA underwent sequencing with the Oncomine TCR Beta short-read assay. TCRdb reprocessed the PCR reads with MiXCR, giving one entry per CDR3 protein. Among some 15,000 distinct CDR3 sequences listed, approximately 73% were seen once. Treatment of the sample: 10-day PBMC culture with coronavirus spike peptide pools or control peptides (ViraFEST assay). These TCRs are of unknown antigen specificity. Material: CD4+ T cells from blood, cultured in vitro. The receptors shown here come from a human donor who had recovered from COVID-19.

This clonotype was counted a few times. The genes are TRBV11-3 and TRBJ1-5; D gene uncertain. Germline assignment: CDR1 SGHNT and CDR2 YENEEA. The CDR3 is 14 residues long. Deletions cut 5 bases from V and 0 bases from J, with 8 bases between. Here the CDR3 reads CASSRRHSNQPQHF. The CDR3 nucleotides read TGTGCCAGCAGCAGGCGGCATAGCAATCAGCCCCAGCATTTT.

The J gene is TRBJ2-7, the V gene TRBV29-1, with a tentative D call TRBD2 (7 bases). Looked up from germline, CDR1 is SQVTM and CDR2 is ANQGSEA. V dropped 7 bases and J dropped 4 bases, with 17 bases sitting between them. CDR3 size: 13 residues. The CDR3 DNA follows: TGCAGCGCCTCCGAGGGGGGGGGTTACGAGCAGTACTTC. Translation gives CSASEGGGYEQYF.

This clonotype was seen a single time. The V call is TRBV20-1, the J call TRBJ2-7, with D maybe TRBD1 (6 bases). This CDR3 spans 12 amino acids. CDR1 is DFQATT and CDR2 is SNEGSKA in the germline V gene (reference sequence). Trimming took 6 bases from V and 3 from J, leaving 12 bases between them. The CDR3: CSAVDRFYEQYF. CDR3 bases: TGCAGTGCCGTTGACAGGTTCTACGAGCAGTACTTC.

The CDR3 protein is CASSPPEGRIQETQYF. For the CDR3, the DNA is TGTGCCAGCTCACCACCGGAGGGGAGGATCCAAGAGACCCAGTACTTC. V and J are TRBV18 and TRBJ2-5; possibly TRBD2 for D (6 bases). V was cut by 0 bases and J by 1 base, with 12 bases left in between. Germline values: CDR1 KGHSH, CDR2 LQKENI. The CDR3 sequence is 16 residues long.

CDR3 in amino acids: CSARDRTGQTNYGYTF. The CDR3, as DNA: TGCAGTGCTAGAGATAGAACCGGACAGACAAACTATGGCTACACCTTC. The chain carries TRBV20-1 and TRBJ1-2; D possibly corresponds to TRBD1 (6 bases). V lost 0 bases, J lost 2 bases, and 16 bases lay in between. This CDR3 contains 16 residues. CDR1 is DFQATT, CDR2 SNEGSKA, per germline (reference sequence).

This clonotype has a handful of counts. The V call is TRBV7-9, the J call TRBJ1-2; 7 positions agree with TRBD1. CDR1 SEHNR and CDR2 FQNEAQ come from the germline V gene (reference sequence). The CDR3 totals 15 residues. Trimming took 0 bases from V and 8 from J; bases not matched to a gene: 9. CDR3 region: CASSLARQGLGGYTF. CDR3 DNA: TGTGCCAGCAGCTTAGCGCGACAGGGCTTAGGAGGCTACACCTTC.

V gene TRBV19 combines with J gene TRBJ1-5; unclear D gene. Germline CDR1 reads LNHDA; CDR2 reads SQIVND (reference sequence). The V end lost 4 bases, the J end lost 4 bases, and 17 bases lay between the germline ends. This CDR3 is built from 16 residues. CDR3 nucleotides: TGTGCCAGTAGTACAGCCGGGGAGGTGGGTAATCAGCCCCAGCATTTT. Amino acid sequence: CASSTAGEVGNQPQHF.

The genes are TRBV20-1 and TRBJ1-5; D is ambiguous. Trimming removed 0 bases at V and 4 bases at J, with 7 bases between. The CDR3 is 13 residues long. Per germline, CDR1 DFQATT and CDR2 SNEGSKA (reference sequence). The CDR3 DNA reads TGCAGTGCTAGAGATGGGCCGAATCAGCCCCAGCATTTT. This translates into CSARDGPNQPQHF.

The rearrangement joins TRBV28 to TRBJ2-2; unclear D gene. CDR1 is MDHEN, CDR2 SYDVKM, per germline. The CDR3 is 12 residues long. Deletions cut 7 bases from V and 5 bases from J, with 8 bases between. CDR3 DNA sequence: TGTGCCAGCAAAGAATCAACCGGGGAGCTGTTTTTT. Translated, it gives CASKESTGELFF.

This CDR3 reads CATRTGSSGNTIYF. In DNA form, the CDR3 reads TGTGCCACCCGGACAGGGAGCTCTGGAAACACCATATATTTT. The rearrangement uses TRBV27 and TRBJ1-3, with 8 positions matching TRBD1. The V gene end was trimmed by 10 bases and the J gene end by 0 bases; junction bases not matched to a gene: 5. This CDR3 contains 14 residues. Per germline, CDR1 MNHEY and CDR2 SMNVEV (reference sequence).

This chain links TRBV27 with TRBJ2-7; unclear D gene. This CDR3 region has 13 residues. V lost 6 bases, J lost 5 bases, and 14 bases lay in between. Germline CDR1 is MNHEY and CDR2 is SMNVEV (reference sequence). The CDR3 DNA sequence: TGTGCCAGCAGCCGTCTACCCGGCGACGAGCAGTACTTC. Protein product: CASSRLPGDEQYF.

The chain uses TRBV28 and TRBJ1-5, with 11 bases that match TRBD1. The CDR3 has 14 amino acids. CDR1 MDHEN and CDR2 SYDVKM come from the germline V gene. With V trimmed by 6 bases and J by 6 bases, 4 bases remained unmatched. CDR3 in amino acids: CASSGQGAPQPQHF. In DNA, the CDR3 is TGTGCCAGCAGCGGACAGGGGGCCCCTCAGCCCCAGCATTTT.

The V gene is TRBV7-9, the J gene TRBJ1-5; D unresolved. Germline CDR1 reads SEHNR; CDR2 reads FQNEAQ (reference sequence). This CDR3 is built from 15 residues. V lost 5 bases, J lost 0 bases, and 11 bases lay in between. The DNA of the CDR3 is TGTGCCAGCAGCCCCGGGCCGAGTAGCAATCAGCCCCAGCATTTT. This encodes CASSPGPSSNQPQHF.

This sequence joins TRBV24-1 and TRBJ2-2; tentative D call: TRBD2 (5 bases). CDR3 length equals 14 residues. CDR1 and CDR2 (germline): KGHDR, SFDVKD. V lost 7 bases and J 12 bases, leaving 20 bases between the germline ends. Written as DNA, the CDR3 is TGTGCCACCAGCAGCGCGGAGGATCGGATTAAGCTGTTTTTT. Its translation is CATSSAEDRIKLFF.

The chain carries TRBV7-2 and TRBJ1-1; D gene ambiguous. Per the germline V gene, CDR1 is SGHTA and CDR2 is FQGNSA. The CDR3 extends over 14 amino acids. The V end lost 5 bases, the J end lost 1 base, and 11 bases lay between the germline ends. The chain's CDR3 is CASSPILTNTEAFF. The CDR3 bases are TGTGCCAGCAGCCCGATCCTTACGAACACTGAAGCTTTCTTT. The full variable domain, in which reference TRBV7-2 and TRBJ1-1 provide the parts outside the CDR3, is GAGVSQSPSNKVTEKGKDVELRCDPISGHTALYWYRQSLGQGLEFLIYFQGNSAPDKSGLPSDRFSAERTGGSVSTLTIQRTQQEDSAVYLCASSPILTNTEAFFGQGTRLTVV.

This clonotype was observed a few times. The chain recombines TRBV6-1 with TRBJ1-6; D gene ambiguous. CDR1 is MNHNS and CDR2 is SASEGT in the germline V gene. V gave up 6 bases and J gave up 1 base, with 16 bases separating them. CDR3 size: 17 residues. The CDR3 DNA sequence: TGTGCCAGCAGGAGAGACGGGGTTTGGTCCTATAATTCACCCCTCCACTTT. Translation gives CASRRDGVWSYNSPLHF.

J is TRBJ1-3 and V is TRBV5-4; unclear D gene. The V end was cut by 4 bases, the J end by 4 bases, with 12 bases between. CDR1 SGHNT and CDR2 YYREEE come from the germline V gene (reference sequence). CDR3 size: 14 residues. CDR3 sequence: CASSLRGGGNTIYF. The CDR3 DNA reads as TGTGCCAGCAGCCTTCGGGGTGGCGGAAACACCATATATTTT.

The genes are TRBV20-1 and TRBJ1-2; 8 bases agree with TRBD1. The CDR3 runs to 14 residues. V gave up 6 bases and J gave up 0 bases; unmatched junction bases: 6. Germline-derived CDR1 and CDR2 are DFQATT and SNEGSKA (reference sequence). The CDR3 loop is CSADDRGANYGYTF. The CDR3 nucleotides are TGCAGTGCCGACGACAGGGGTGCTAACTATGGCTACACCTTC.

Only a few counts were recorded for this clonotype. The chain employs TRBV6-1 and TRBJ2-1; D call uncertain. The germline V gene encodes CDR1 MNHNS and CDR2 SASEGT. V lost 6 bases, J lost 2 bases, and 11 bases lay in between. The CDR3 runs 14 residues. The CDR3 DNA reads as TGTGCCAGCAGCCGCTACCTAGCCTACAATGAGCAGTTCTTC. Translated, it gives CASSRYLAYNEQFF.

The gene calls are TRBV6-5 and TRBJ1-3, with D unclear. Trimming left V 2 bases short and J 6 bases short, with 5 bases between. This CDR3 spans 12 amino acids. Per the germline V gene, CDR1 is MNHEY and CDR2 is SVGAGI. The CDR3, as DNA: TGTGCCAGCAGTTACCTTGAAAACACCATATATTTT. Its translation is CASSYLENTIYF.

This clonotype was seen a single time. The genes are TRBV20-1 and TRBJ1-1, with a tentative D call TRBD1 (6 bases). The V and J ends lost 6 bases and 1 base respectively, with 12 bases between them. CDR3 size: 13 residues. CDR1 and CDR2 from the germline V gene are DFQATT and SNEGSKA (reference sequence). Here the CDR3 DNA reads TGCAGTGCCCCAAGGACAGCGAACACTGAAGCTTTCTTT. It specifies CSAPRTANTEAFF.

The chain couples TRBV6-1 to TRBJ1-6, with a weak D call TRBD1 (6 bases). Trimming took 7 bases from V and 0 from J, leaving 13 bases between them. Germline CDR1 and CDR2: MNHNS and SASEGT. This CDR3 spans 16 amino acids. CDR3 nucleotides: TGTGCCAGCAATCCTACAGGGAGCTCCTATAATTCACCCCTCCACTTT. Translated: CASNPTGSSYNSPLHF.

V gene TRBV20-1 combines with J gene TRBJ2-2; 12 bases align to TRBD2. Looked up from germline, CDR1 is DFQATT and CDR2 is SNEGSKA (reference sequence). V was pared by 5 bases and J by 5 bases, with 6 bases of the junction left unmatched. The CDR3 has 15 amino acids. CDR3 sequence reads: CSAATSGSGTGELFF. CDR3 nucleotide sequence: TGCAGTGCTGCGACTAGCGGGAGTGGGACCGGGGAGCTGTTTTTT.

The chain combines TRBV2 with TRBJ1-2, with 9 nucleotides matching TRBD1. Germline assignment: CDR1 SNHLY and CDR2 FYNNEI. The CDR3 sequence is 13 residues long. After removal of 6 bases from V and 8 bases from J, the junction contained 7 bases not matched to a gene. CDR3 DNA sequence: TGTGCCAGCAGAGAACAGGGGGCGGGCGGCTACACCTTC. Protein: CASREQGAGGYTF.

CDR3 nucleotide sequence: TGTGCCAGCAGCTTGAGCGTCGGCCGTCAGCAGTACTTC. The encoded protein is CASSLSVGRQQYF. The chain joins TRBV7-9 to TRBJ2-7; D call uncertain. V shed 3 bases and J shed 8 bases, with 14 bases lying between them. CDR3 length: 13 residues. Germline CDR1 SEHNR, CDR2 FQNEAQ (reference sequence). Complete variable domain (other parts from reference TRBV7-9 and TRBJ2-7): DTGVSQNPRHKITKRGQNVTFRCDPISEHNRLYWYRQTLGQGPEFLTYFQNEAQLEKSRLLSDRFSAERPKGSFSTLEIQRTEQGDSAMYLCASSLSVGRQQYFGPGTRLTVT.

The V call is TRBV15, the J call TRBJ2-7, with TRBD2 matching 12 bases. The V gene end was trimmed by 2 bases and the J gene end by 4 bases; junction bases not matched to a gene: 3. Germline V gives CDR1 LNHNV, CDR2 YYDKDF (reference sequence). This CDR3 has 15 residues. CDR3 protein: CATSRSGLAGYEQYF. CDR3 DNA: TGTGCCACCAGCAGATCGGGACTAGCGGGTTACGAGCAGTACTTC.

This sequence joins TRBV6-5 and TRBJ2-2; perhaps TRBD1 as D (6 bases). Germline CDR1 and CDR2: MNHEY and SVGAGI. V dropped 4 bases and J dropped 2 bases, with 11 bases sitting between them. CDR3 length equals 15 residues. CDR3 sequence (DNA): TGTGCCAGCAGTTTCGGGACATACAACACCGGGGAGCTGTTTTTT. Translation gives CASSFGTYNTGELFF.

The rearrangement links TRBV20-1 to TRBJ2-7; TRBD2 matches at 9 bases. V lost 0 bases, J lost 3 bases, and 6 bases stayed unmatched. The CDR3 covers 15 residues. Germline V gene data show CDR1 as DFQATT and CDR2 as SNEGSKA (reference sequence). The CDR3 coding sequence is TGCAGTGCTAGAGAAGGCGGGAGGGCCTACTACGAGCAGTACTTC. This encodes CSAREGGRAYYEQYF.

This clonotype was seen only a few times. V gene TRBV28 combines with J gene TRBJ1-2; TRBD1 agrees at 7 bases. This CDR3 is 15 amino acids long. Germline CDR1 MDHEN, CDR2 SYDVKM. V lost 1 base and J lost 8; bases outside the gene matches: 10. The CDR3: CASSLSAGGWGGYTF. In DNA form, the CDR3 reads TGTGCCAGCAGTTTATCGGCAGGGGGTTGGGGCGGCTACACCTTC.

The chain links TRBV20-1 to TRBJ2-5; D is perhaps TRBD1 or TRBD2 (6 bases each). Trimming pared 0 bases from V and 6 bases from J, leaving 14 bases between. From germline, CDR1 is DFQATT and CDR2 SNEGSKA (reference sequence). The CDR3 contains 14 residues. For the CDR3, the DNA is TGCAGTGCTAGAGATTTTAGGGGGAGGCAGACCCAGTACTTC. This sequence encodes CSARDFRGRQTQYF.